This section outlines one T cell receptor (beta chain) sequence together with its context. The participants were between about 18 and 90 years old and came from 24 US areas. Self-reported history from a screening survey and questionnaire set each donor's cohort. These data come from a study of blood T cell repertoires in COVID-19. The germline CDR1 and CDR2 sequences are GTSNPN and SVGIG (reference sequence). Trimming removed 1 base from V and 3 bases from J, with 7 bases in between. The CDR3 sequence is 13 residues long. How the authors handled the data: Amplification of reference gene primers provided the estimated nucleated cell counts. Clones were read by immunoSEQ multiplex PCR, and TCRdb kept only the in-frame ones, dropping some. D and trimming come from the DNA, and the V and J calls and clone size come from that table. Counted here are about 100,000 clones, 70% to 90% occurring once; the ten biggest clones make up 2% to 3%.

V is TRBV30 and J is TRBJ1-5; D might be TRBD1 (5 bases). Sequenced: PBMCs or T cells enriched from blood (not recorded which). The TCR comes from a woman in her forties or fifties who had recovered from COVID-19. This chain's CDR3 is CAWSGQINQPQHF. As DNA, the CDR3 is TGTGCCTGGAGTGGACAGATCAATCAGCCCCAGCATTTT.